The entry below gives a single T cell receptor beta chain sequence along with its context. Its target is not known. This CDR3 is 15 amino acids long. Germline values: CDR1 MDHEN, CDR2 SYDVKM. Trimming removed 2 bases from V and 2 bases from J, with 11 bases in between. Produced via immunoSEQ multiplex PCR; TCRdb's table is partial and in-frame only. This sample has 60,000 to 70,000 clones, with around 52% found just once. The data originate from a study of cytotoxic CD8 clonotypes in ibrutinib-treated CLL. Study conclusions and caveats: Lymph node repertoires were not studied, and sampling times were unmatched.

This clonotype was sampled from a human donor with chronic lymphocytic leukemia. Specimen: PBMCs, collected after 12 months of ibrutinib treatment. The chain combines TRBV28 with TRBJ2-3; D is unclear. CDR3 sequence reads: CASSLGDTITDTQYF. For the CDR3, the DNA is TGTGCCAGCAGTTTAGGTGACACTATCACAGATACGCAGTATTTT.